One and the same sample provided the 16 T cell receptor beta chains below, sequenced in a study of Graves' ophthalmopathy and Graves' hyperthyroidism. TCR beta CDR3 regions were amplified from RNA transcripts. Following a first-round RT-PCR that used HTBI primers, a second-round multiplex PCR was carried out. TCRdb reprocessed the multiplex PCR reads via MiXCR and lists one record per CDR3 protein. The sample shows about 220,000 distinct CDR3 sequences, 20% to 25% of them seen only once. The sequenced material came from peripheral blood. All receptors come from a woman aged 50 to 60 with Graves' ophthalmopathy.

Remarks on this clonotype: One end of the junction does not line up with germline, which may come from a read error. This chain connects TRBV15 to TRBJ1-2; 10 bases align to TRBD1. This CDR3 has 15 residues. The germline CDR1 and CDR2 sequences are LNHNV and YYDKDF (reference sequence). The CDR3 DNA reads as TGTGCTACCAGCAGAGTGGGACAGGGGATCTATGGCTACACCTTC. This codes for CATSRVGQGIYGYTF.

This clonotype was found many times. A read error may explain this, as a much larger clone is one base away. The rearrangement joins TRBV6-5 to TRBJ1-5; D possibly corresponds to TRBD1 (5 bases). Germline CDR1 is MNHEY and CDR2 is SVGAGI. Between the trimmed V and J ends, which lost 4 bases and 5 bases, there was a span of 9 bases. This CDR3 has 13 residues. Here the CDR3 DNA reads TGTGCCAGCAGTTGGGGCCTGGATCAGCCCCAGCATTTT. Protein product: CASSWGLDQPQHF.

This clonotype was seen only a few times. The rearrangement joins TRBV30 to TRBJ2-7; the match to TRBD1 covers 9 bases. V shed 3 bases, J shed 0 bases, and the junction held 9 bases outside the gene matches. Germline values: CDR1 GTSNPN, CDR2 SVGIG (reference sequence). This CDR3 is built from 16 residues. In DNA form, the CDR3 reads TGTGCCTGGAGAAGACCCGGGACAGGGAGCTCCTACGAGCAGTACTTC. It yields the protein CAWRRPGTGSSYEQYF.

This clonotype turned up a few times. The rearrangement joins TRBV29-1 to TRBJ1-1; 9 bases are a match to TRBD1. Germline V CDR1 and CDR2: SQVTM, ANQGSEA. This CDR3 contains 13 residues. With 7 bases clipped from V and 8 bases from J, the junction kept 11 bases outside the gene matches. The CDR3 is CSARTGVITEAFF. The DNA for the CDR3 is TGCAGCGCCCGGACAGGGGTTATTACCGAAGCTTTCTTT.

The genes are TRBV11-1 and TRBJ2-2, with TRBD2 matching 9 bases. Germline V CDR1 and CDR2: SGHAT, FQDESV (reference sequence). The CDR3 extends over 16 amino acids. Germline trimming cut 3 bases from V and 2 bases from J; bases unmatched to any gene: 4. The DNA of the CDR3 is TGTGCCAGCAGCTTCCTTAGCGGGAGAAACACCGGGGAGCTGTTTTTT. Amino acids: CASSFLSGRNTGELFF.

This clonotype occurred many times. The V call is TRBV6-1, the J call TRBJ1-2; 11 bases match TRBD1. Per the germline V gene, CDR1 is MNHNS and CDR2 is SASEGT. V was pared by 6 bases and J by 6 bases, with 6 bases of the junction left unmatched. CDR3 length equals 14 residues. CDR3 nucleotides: TGTGCCAGCAGCCCGTGGACAGGGGGCGATGGCTACACCTTC. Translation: CASSPWTGGDGYTF.

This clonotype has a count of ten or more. In DNA, the CDR3 is TGCAGTGCTAGAGATTTCCGGACAGTGAACACTGAAGCTTTCTTT. Its protein product is CSARDFRTVNTEAFF. The chain couples TRBV20-1 to TRBJ1-1; D may be TRBD1 (6 bases). V was clipped by 0 bases and J by 0 bases, with 11 bases between them. The CDR3 length is 15 residues. CDR1 is DFQATT and CDR2 is SNEGSKA in the germline V gene (reference sequence).

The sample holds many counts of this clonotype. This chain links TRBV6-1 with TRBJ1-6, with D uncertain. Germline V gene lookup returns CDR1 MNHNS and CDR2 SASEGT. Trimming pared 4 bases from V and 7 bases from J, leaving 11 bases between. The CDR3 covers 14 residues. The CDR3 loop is CASSAFTLNSPLHF. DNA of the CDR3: TGTGCCAGCAGTGCGTTCACACTCAATTCACCCCTCCACTTT.

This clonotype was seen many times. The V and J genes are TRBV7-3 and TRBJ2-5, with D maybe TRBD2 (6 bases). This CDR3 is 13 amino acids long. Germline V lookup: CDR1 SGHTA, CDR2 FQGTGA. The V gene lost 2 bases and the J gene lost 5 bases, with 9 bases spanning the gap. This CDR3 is CASSLGGYETQYF. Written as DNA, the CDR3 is TGTGCCAGCAGCTTAGGAGGGTATGAGACCCAGTACTTC.

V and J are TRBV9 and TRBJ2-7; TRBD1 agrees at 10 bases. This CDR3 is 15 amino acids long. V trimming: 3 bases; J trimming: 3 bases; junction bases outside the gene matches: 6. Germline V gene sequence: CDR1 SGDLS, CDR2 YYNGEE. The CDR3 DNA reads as TGTGCCAGCAGCGCCGGGACAGGGGTGGTCTACGAGCAGTACTTC. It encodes CASSAGTGVVYEQYF.

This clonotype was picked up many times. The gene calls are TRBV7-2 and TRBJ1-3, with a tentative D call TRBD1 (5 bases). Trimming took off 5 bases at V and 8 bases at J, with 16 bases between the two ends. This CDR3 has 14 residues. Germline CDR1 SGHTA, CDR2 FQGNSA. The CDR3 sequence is CASSRDGSSDTIYF. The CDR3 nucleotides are TGTGCCAGCAGCCGGGACGGGTCTTCGGACACCATATATTTT.

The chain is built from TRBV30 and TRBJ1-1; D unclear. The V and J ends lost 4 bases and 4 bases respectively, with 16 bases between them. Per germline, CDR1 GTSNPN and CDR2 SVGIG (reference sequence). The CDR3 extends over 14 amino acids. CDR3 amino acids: CAWTVTTYGTEAFF. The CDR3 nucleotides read TGTGCCTGGACCGTCACCACCTACGGCACTGAAGCTTTCTTT.

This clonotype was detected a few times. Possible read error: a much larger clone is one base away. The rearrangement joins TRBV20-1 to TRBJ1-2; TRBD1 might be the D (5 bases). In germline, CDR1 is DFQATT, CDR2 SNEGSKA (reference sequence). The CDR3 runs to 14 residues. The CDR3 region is CSASRPGTRYGHTF. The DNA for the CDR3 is TGCAGTGCGAGTAGACCAGGGACTAGATATGGCCACACCTTC.

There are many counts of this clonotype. CDR3 region: CASSDIRGGGYSPLHF. CDR3 DNA sequence: TGTGCCAGCAGCGACATCAGGGGTGGGGGATATTCACCCCTCCACTTT. The rearrangement links TRBV7-9 to TRBJ1-6; tentative D call: TRBD1 (6 bases). The germline V and J ends were trimmed by 5 bases and 8 bases, with 19 bases remaining between them. The CDR3 runs 16 residues. Germline V gene data show CDR1 as SEHNR and CDR2 as FQNEAQ (reference sequence).

Here the CDR3 DNA reads TGTGCCACCAGCCGGGGCGGGAGAGAAGAGACCCAGTACTTC. Amino acid sequence: CATSRGGREETQYF. The chain uses TRBV6-2 or TRBV6-3 and TRBJ2-5; 7 bases agree with TRBD2. This CDR3 contains 14 residues. Germline CDR1 and CDR2: MNHEY and SVGEGT. J gave up 3 bases and V 10 bases, and 11 bases lay outside the gene matches.

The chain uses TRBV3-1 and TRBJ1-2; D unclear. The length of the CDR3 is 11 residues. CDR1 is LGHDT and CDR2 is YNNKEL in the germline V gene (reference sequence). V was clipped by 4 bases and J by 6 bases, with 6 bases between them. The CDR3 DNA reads TGTGCCAGCAGCCTGGACCATGGCTACACCTTC. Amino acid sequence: CASSLDHGYTF.